These 6 T cell receptor beta chains came from one sample sequenced in a study of T cells in Graves' hyperthyroidism and ophthalmopathy. RNA transcripts were the template for amplifying TCR beta CDR3 regions. First-round RT-PCR with HTBI primers amplified the TCR CDR3 region. Using its own MiXCR run on the multiplex PCR reads, TCRdb lists one record per CDR3 protein. The sample yields hundreds of thousands of distinct CDR3 sequences, approximately 15% seen once. What was sequenced was blood. The receptors come from a woman aged 40 to 50 with Graves' ophthalmopathy.

The chain is built from TRBV27 and TRBJ2-4, with D perhaps matching TRBD2 (5 bases). V lost 4 bases and J 0 bases, leaving 16 bases between the germline ends. From germline, CDR1 is MNHEY and CDR2 SMNVEV (reference sequence). This CDR3 is built from 17 residues. Here the CDR3 reads CASSSFGKTIAKNIQYF. The CDR3 region has the DNA TGTGCCAGCAGTTCTTTCGGGAAGACAATAGCCAAAAACATTCAGTACTTC.

This clonotype was counted only a few times. V and J are TRBV6-5 and TRBJ1-5, with D tentatively TRBD1 (5 bases). In germline, CDR1 is MNHEY, CDR2 SVGAGI. There are 16 residues in the CDR3. Trimming took 0 bases from V and 0 from J, leaving 9 bases between them. The DNA of the CDR3 is TGTGCCAGCAGTTACTCTTGGGACCATAGCAATCAGCCCCAGCATTTT. It is translated as CASSYSWDHSNQPQHF.

CDR3 sequence (DNA): TGTGCCAGCAGCAAAGGAGGCAGGGGTCCCGGGAGGAACACTGAAGCTTTCTTT. Its translation: CASSKGGRGPGRNTEAFF. The V gene is TRBV11-1, the J gene TRBJ1-1, with D perhaps TRBD1 (6 bases). CDR1 and CDR2 from the germline V gene are SGHAT and FQDESV (reference sequence). V was trimmed by 5 bases and J by 1 base, leaving 23 bases between them. CDR3 length: 18 amino acids.

This clonotype was counted ten times or more. The V and J genes are TRBV6-2 or TRBV6-3 and TRBJ2-2; D might be TRBD2 (5 bases). The CDR3 totals 17 residues. V was cut by 5 bases and J by 1 base, with 17 bases left in between. Germline assignment: CDR1 MNHEY and CDR2 SVGEGT. The CDR3 sequence is CASSKDWEPKNTGELFF. CDR3 nucleotides: TGTGCCAGCAGTAAAGACTGGGAGCCGAAGAACACCGGGGAGCTGTTTTTT.

This clonotype came up once. The chain joins TRBV15 to TRBJ1-1; D may be TRBD1 (6 bases). The CDR3 length is 14 residues. The V end lost 7 bases, the J end lost 3 bases, and 15 bases lay between the germline ends. CDR1 is LNHNV and CDR2 is YYDKDF in the germline V gene (reference sequence). The CDR3 reads CATNRGQGHTEAFF. The DNA for the CDR3 is TGTGCCACCAACCGGGGGCAGGGGCACACTGAAGCTTTCTTT.

The chain employs TRBV12-3 or TRBV12-4 and TRBJ2-7, with 10 bases fitting TRBD1. The V segment lost 6 bases and the J segment 5 bases; nucleotides outside the gene matches: 7. This CDR3 comprises 14 residues. CDR3 sequence reads: CASSQDRGKDEQYF. Written as DNA, the CDR3 is TGTGCCAGCAGCCAGGACAGGGGGAAGGACGAGCAGTACTTC.